The 2 T cell receptor beta chains listed next were all sequenced from one sample in a study of blood T cell repertoires in COVID-19. This table comes from immunoSEQ multiplex PCR, and its TCRdb copy is limited to in-frame clones, with some not included. The top ten clones hold around 17% of a sample with around 190,000 clones, about 77% of them seen once. Sample: PBMCs or T cells enriched from blood (not recorded which). The source is a woman aged 50 to 60 with acute COVID-19.

The chain carries TRBV7-9 and TRBJ2-3; TRBD2 is a possible D gene (5 bases). Germline CDR1 and CDR2: SEHNR and FQNEAQ (reference sequence). The CDR3 is 16 residues long. V lost 3 bases and J lost 3, with 16 bases in between. In nucleotides, the CDR3 is TGTGCCAGCAGCTTCTGGACCGCTCCGGGAACAGATACGCAGTATTTT. It encodes CASSFWTAPGTDTQYF.

Only a few counts were recorded for this clone. This chain links TRBV5-4 with TRBJ1-1, with TRBD1 as a possible D gene (5 bases). The CDR3 is made up of 13 amino acids. Trimming removed 2 bases at V and 4 bases at J, with 9 bases between. In germline, CDR1 is SGHNT, CDR2 YYREEE (reference sequence). The CDR3 DNA reads TGTGCCAGCAGCTTTGCGACAGTCACTGAAGCTTTCTTT. Its translation is CASSFATVTEAFF.